Each of the 8 T cell receptor beta chains below was sequenced from the same sample in a study of T-cell reconstitution after alpha-beta-depleted transplantation in children. Using unique molecular identifiers, the investigators prepared the TCRbeta library. TCRdb independently ran MiXCR on the PCR reads; one entry per CDR3 protein. The sample lists 750,000 to 950,000 distinct CDR3 sequences; less than 20% were seen once. The source material was PBMCs, mostly from graft donor cells, sampled 360 days after TCRalphabeta/CD19-depleted stem cell transplant. The origin of the receptors is a male patient between 10 and 17 years old who had a stem cell transplant for acute lymphoblastic leukemia, so the T cells may come from the graft donor.

This clonotype was detected a few times. The chain uses TRBV4-1 and TRBJ1-5; unclear D gene. From germline, CDR1 is MGHRA and CDR2 YSYEKL. Trimming pared 2 bases from V and 5 bases from J, leaving 16 bases between. The CDR3 runs to 16 residues. The CDR3 sequence is CASSQSAFGEDQPQHF. The CDR3 DNA reads TGCGCCAGCAGCCAAAGTGCGTTCGGGGAGGATCAGCCCCAGCATTTT.

J is TRBJ2-1 and V is TRBV15; unclear D gene. Germline V gene lookup returns CDR1 LNHNV and CDR2 YYDKDF (reference sequence). With 0 bases removed from V and 5 bases from J, the gap between germline ends came to 5 bases. The CDR3 consists of 13 residues. The CDR3: CATSRDQDNEQFF. CDR3 DNA: TGTGCCACCAGCAGAGATCAGGACAATGAGCAGTTCTTC.

The J gene is TRBJ2-7, the V gene TRBV4-1; weak D call: TRBD2 (6 bases). Trimming pared 1 base from V and 2 bases from J, leaving 12 bases between. The CDR3 loop spans 15 amino acids. CDR1 is MGHRA and CDR2 is YSYEKL in the germline V gene. The DNA of the CDR3 is TGCGCCAGCAGCCAAGCTGGCGGGGTGACCTACGAGCAGTACTTC. Encoded protein: CASSQAGGVTYEQYF.

The chain couples TRBV18 to TRBJ2-4; 7 positions agree with TRBD1. In germline, CDR1 is KGHSH, CDR2 LQKENI. The junction had 7 bases not matched to a gene; V was cut back by 2 bases and J by 0 bases. The CDR3 runs 17 residues. CDR3 coding DNA: TGTGCCAGCTCACCAGGGGACAGCATTCTAGCCAAAAACATTCAGTACTTC. This sequence encodes CASSPGDSILAKNIQYF.

In its sample, this clonotype was seen many times. The J gene is TRBJ2-7, the V gene TRBV4-1; no clear D. CDR1 and CDR2 (germline): MGHRA, YSYEKL. The V end was cut by 1 base, the J end by 3 bases, with 10 bases between. The CDR3 covers 14 residues. CDR3 nucleotides: TGCGCCAGCAGCCAAGGGGTCGGATTCTACGAGCAGTACTTC. It codes for CASSQGVGFYEQYF.

In nucleotides, the CDR3 is TGTGCCAGCAGCTTAAGATTGGAGCTCGGAGAGACCCAGTACTTC. Translating it yields CASSLRLELGETQYF. The V gene is TRBV11-2, the J gene TRBJ2-5; no clear D gene. The germline V and J ends were trimmed by 2 bases and 4 bases, with 14 bases remaining between them. The germline V gene encodes CDR1 SGHAT and CDR2 FQNNGV. This CDR3 comprises 15 residues.

This clonotype was seen ten or more times. J is TRBJ2-7 and V is TRBV4-1; the match to TRBD2 covers 9 bases. Germline CDR1 and CDR2: MGHRA and YSYEKL. The CDR3 spans 15 residues. Trimming removed 1 base from V and 0 bases from J; junction bases left unmatched: 1. The CDR3 loop is CASSQGLAVSYEQYF. The DNA of the CDR3 is TGCGCCAGCAGCCAAGGACTAGCGGTCTCCTACGAGCAGTACTTC.

The genes are TRBV7-9 and TRBJ2-2; 9 bases fit TRBD1. The length of the CDR3 is 16 residues. J was trimmed by 3 bases and V by 2 bases; bases with no gene match: 4. Looked up from germline, CDR1 is SEHNR and CDR2 is FQNEAQ (reference sequence). CDR3 sequence (DNA): TGTGCCAGCAGCTTACGGGACAGGGCACACACCGGGGAGCTGTTTTTT. Amino acids: CASSLRDRAHTGELFF.